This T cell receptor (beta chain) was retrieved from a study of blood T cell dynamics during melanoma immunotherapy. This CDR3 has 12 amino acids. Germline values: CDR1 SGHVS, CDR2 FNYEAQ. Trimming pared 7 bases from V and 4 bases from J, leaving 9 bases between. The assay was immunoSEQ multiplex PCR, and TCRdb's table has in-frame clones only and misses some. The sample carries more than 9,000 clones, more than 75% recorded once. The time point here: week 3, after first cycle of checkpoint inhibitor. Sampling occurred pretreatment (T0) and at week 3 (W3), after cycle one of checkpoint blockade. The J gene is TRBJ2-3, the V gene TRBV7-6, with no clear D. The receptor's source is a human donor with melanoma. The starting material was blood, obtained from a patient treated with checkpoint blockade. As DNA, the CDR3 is TGTGCCAGCACCCGGGCCTCAGATACGCAGTATTTT. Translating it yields CASTRASDTQYF.